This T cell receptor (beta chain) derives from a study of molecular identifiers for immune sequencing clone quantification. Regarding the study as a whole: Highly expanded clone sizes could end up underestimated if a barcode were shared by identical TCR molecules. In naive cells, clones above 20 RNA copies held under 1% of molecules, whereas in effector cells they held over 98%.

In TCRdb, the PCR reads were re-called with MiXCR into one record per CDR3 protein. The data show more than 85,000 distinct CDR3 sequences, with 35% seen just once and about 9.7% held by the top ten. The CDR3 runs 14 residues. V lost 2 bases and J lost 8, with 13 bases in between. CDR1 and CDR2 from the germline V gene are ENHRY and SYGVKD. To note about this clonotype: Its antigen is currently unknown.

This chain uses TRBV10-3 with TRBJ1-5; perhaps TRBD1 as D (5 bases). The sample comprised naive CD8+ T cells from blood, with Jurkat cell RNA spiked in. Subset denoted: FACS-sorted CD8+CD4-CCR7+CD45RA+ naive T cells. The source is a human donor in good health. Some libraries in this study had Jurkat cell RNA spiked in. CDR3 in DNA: TGTGCCATCAGTGAGGGGGGGAAGGAAAAGCCCCAGCATTTT. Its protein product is CAISEGGKEKPQHF.